These 25 T cell receptor beta chains came from one sample sequenced in a study of cytomegalovirus exposure and HLA in healthy donors (dated by TCRdb to the late 2010s). The library was prepared using the immunoSEQ multiplex PCR assay. The multiplex PCR relied on a mix of 60 forward primers for TCR Vbeta segments and 13 reverse primers for TCR Jbeta segments. In TCRdb, the immuneACCESS table is reduced to in-frame sequences with V and J assigned. These tables do not hold every clone; where another copy was compared, an unresolved V gene accounts for under half, and the others remain unexplained. The sample includes about 130,000 clones, with about 80% observed a single time. Clones ranked in the top ten supply 1% of the sample. Sequencing was carried out using PBMCs. These receptors all stem from a man in his forties or fifties in good health and CMV-seronegative.

The gene calls are TRBV18 and TRBJ1-2; D may be TRBD1 (5 bases). Germline loops: CDR1 KGHSH, CDR2 LQKENI. The CDR3 runs to 13 residues. The V end lost 3 bases, the J end lost 6 bases, and 11 bases lay between the germline ends. DNA for the CDR3: TGTGCCAGCTCACCTTTGAAAGGGGATGGCTACACCTTC. Translation: CASSPLKGDGYTF.

In this sample, this clone turned up once. The chain employs TRBV19 and TRBJ2-1; D unclear. The CDR3 runs 14 residues. Trimming cost V 5 bases and J 6 bases, with 14 bases left between them. Germline lookup yields CDR1 LNHDA and CDR2 SQIVND (reference sequence). The CDR3 DNA is TGTGCCAGTAGTCCGGGTCCTTTCCTCAATGAGCAGTTCTTC. It encodes CASSPGPFLNEQFF.

The rearrangement links TRBV7-2 to TRBJ2-7; 8 nucleotides line up with TRBD2. V dropped 2 bases and J dropped 4; count of bases not matched to a gene: 4. Germline V gene sequence: CDR1 SGHTA, CDR2 FQGNSA. The CDR3 extends over 14 amino acids. CDR3 bases: TGTGCCAGCAGCTTACGGGGGGGCCAGTACGAGCAGTACTTC. Translating it yields CASSLRGGQYEQYF. Variable domain in full (rest from reference TRBV7-2 and TRBJ2-7): GAGVSQSPSNKVTEKGKDVELRCDPISGHTALYWYRQSLGQGLEFLIYFQGNSAPDKSGLPSDRFSAERTGGSVSTLTIQRTQQEDSAVYLCASSLRGGQYEQYFGPGTRLTVT.

The chain joins TRBV5-4 to TRBJ2-7; the D gene is possibly TRBD1 (6 bases). The CDR3 has 13 amino acids. Trimming stripped 0 bases from V and 5 bases from J, with 9 bases between. CDR1 is SGHNT, CDR2 YYREEE, per germline (reference sequence). CDR3 amino acids: CASSLDRVDEQYF. The CDR3 nucleotides read TGTGCCAGCAGCTTGGACAGGGTCGACGAGCAGTACTTC.

V usage is TRBV5-8 and J usage is TRBJ2-6, with a weak D call TRBD1 (5 bases). V was cut by 0 bases and J by 4 bases, with 8 bases left in between. Germline values: CDR1 SGHTS, CDR2 YDEGEE. The CDR3 sequence is 15 residues long. The CDR3 loop is CASSLAGPGANVLTF. For the CDR3, the DNA is TGTGCCAGCAGCTTGGCAGGGCCCGGGGCCAACGTCCTGACTTTC.

The chain employs TRBV9 and TRBJ2-1; D is perhaps TRBD2 (5 bases). The germline gives CDR1 SGDLS, CDR2 YYNGEE. Trimming removed 0 bases from V and 0 bases from J, with 7 bases in between. The CDR3 runs 15 residues. The CDR3 protein is CASSVGAVSYNEQFF. The CDR3 DNA follows: TGTGCCAGCAGCGTAGGAGCGGTCTCCTACAATGAGCAGTTCTTC.

This rearrangement joins TRBV7-8 to TRBJ2-4; TRBD1 aligns across 7 bases. The CDR3 extends over 15 amino acids. Losses at the gene ends were 5 bases for V and 0 bases for J; bases not matched to a gene: 4. Germline CDR1 and CDR2: SGHVS and FQNEAQ. The DNA of the CDR3 is TGTGCCAGCAGCGTCGGGACAGTAGCCAAAAACATTCAGTACTTC. Its translation is CASSVGTVAKNIQYF.

This clone is a singleton in its sample. CDR3 sequence reads: CASRRTGENYGYTF. Here the CDR3 DNA reads TGTGCCAGCAGGCGGACAGGGGAGAACTATGGCTACACCTTC. The chain recombines TRBV6-1 with TRBJ1-2; 9 bases map to TRBD1. From germline, CDR1 is MNHNS and CDR2 SASEGT. The V segment lost 6 bases and the J segment 2 bases; nucleotides outside the gene matches: 4. This CDR3 has 14 residues.

The chain is built from TRBV25-1 and TRBJ2-7; D gene ambiguous. V dropped 4 bases and J dropped 4 bases, with 5 bases sitting between them. CDR3 length: 11 residues. In germline, CDR1 is MGHDK, CDR2 SYGVNS. The CDR3 DNA sequence: TGTGCCAGCAGTGTCACTTACGAGCAGTACTTC. Translated, it gives CASSVTYEQYF.

The chain recombines TRBV2 with TRBJ1-5; tentatively, D is TRBD1 (5 bases). The germline CDR1 and CDR2 sequences are SNHLY and FYNNEI. The CDR3 spans 13 residues. V lost 6 bases, J lost 7 bases, and 13 bases lay in between. CDR3 protein: CASRGEEGQPQHF. The CDR3 DNA is TGTGCCAGCAGGGGGGAGGAAGGACAGCCCCAGCATTTT.

This clone was observed a few times. The chain has TRBV10-3 and TRBJ2-7; the D is unclear. Looked up from germline, CDR1 is ENHRY and CDR2 is SYGVKD. The CDR3 is 13 amino acids. Trimming cost V 0 bases and J 6 bases, with 9 bases left between them. CDR3 DNA: TGTGCCATCAGTGAGTCAGTGAGAAGCGAGCAGTACTTC. It specifies CAISESVRSEQYF.

This clone occurred once. The rearrangement joins TRBV7-8 to TRBJ1-1; 11 bases are a match to TRBD1. This CDR3 is built from 17 residues. After removal of 5 bases from V and 4 bases from J, the junction contained 12 bases not matched to a gene. Germline values: CDR1 SGHVS, CDR2 FQNEAQ. CDR3 sequence reads: CASSGPGQGVVGTEAFF. CDR3 coding DNA: TGTGCCAGCAGCGGACCGGGACAGGGGGTGGTCGGCACTGAAGCTTTCTTT. The full variable domain, with the rest looked up from reference TRBV7-8 and TRBJ1-1, is GAGVSQSPRYKVAKRGQDVALRCDPISGHVSLFWYQQALGQGPEFLTYFQNEAQLDKSGLPSDRFFAERPEGSVSTLKIQRTQQEDSAVYLCASSGPGQGVVGTEAFFGQGTRLTVV.

The chain joins TRBV14 to TRBJ2-1, with D uncertain. Germline V gives CDR1 SGHDN, CDR2 FVKESK. The V end lost 0 bases, the J end lost 10 bases, and 10 bases lay between the germline ends. There are 13 residues in the CDR3. For the CDR3, the DNA is TGTGCCAGCAGCCAAGATCTGAGAAGCGAGCAGTTCTTC. Translation gives CASSQDLRSEQFF.

In its sample, this clone was seen once. The CDR3 DNA is TGTGCCAGCACCCTGAGCGGGGTCTACAATGAGCAGTTCTTC. Residues: CASTLSGVYNEQFF. This chain links TRBV27 with TRBJ2-1; 7 bases are shared with TRBD2. The CDR3 runs 14 residues. Per the germline V gene, CDR1 is MNHEY and CDR2 is SMNVEV (reference sequence). Trimming at V came to 7 bases and at J to 3 bases, leaving 6 bases not matched to a gene.

V and J are TRBV11-2 and TRBJ1-4; a possible D gene is TRBD1 (6 bases). Germline V lookup: CDR1 SGHAT, CDR2 FQNNGV. V shed 6 bases and J shed 6 bases, with 14 bases lying between them. The length of the CDR3 is 14 residues. CDR3 protein: CASSTGRGYEKLFF. CDR3 nucleotide sequence: TGTGCCAGCAGTACAGGGCGCGGATATGAAAAACTGTTTTTT.

This clone was picked up a small number of times. At one boundary the junction diverges from the germline segment, which might be a read error. CDR3 amino acids: CSVGGTSGGKVF. CDR3 nucleotides: TGCAGCGTTGGGGGGACTAGCGGGGGGAAGGTCTTC. The chain links TRBV29-1 to TRBJ2-1; TRBD2 agrees at 15 bases. Germline CDR1 reads SQVTM; CDR2 reads ANQGSEA. This CDR3 comprises 12 residues.

The J gene is TRBJ1-2, the V gene TRBV27; D is perhaps TRBD1 (6 bases). Germline values: CDR1 MNHEY, CDR2 SMNVEV (reference sequence). The V end lost 0 bases, the J end lost 5 bases, and 7 bases lay between the germline ends. The CDR3 covers 13 residues. The CDR3 reads CASSLSGGYGYTF. As DNA, the CDR3 is TGTGCCAGCAGTTTATCAGGGGGTTATGGCTACACCTTC.

This chain joins TRBV9 and TRBJ1-2; 9 bases are shared with TRBD1. Germline assignment: CDR1 SGDLS and CDR2 YYNGEE. The V and J ends lost 0 bases and 4 bases, in that order; junction bases with no gene match: 4. CDR3 size: 15 residues. For the CDR3, the DNA is TGTGCCAGCAGCGTAGAAACAGGGGGCAGCTATGGCTACACCTTC. Protein: CASSVETGGSYGYTF. Based on the CDR3 plus reference TRBV9 and TRBJ1-2, the full variable domain is DSGVTQTPKHLITATGQRVTLRCSPRSGDLSVYWYQQSLDQGLQFLIQYYNGEERAKGNILERFSAQQFPDLHSELNLSSLELGDSALYFCASSVETGGSYGYTFGSGTRLTVV.

The rearrangement joins TRBV6-6 to TRBJ1-2, with D tentatively TRBD1 (5 bases). Trimming took off 5 bases at V and 4 bases at J, with 14 bases between the two ends. The CDR3 covers 14 residues. The V gene's germline CDR1 is MNHNY and CDR2 SVGAGI (reference sequence). The chain's CDR3 is CASSEIGQGYGYTF. CDR3 DNA sequence: TGTGCCAGCAGTGAGATAGGACAAGGCTATGGCTACACCTTC.

This clone showed up just a few times. The rearrangement uses TRBV2 and TRBJ1-4; TRBD1 matches 8 bases. The CDR3 is 14 residues long. Germline CDR1 SNHLY, CDR2 FYNNEI. Germline trimming cut 7 bases from V and 8 bases from J; bases unmatched to any gene: 9. The DNA for the CDR3 is TGTGCCAGCACTCTGGGACAGGATTGGGAAAAACTGTTTTTT. Translation gives CASTLGQDWEKLFF.

V usage is TRBV11-2 and J usage is TRBJ1-2; the match to TRBD1 covers 7 bases. Germline values: CDR1 SGHAT, CDR2 FQNNGV. The trim removed 0 bases at V and 5 bases at J, leaving 9 bases unmatched. The CDR3 loop spans 16 amino acids. CDR3 loop: CASSLDPSGTEYGYTF. CDR3 coding DNA: TGTGCCAGCAGCTTAGATCCTTCGGGGACAGAGTATGGCTACACCTTC.

This clone was observed once. The chain carries TRBV10-3 and TRBJ2-5; no clear D gene. CDR3 length equals 14 residues. Trimming took off 3 bases at V and 1 base at J, with 9 bases between the two ends. Germline lookup yields CDR1 ENHRY and CDR2 SYGVKD. The CDR3 DNA reads as TGTGCCATCAGTGATGGGCAGACCCAAGAGACCCAGTACTTC. Translated: CAISDGQTQETQYF.

V is TRBV7-9 and J is TRBJ2-7, with TRBD1 matching over 7 bases. CDR1 is SEHNR, CDR2 FQNEAQ, per germline (reference sequence). With 2 bases clipped from V and 7 bases from J, the junction kept 8 bases outside the gene matches. This CDR3 contains 14 residues. The CDR3 reads CASSLPPGTDEQYF. CDR3 bases: TGTGCCAGCAGCTTACCACCGGGGACAGATGAGCAGTACTTC.

J is TRBJ2-3 and V is TRBV14; 11 bases fit TRBD2. Per the germline V gene, CDR1 is SGHDN and CDR2 is FVKESK. The CDR3 has 18 residues. Trimming cost V 0 bases and J 1 base; bases outside gene matches: 6. The CDR3 nucleotides are TGTGCCAGCAGCCAAGAGCCCCGACTAGCGGGGCGCACAGATACGCAGTATTTT. Its protein product is CASSQEPRLAGRTDTQYF.

The V gene is TRBV30, the J gene TRBJ1-1; 9 bases line up with TRBD1. After removal of 2 bases from V and 4 bases from J, the junction contained 8 bases not matched to a gene. Germline V gene sequence: CDR1 GTSNPN, CDR2 SVGIG (reference sequence). The CDR3 extends over 15 amino acids. CDR3: CAWSKTGQGTTEAFF. CDR3 bases: TGTGCCTGGAGTAAGACAGGACAGGGGACCACTGAAGCTTTCTTT.